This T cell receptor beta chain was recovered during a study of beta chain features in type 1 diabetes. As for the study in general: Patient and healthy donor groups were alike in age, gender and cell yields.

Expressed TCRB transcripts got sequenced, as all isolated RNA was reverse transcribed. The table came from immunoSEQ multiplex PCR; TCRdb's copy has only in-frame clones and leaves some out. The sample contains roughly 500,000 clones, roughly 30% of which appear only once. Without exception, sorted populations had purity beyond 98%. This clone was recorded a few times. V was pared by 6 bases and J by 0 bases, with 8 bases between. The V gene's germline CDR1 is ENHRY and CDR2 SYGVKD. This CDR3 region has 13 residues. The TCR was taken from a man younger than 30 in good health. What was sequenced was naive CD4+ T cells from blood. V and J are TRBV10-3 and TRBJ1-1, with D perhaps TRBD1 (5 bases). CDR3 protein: CAIRGTMNTEAFF. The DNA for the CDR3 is TGTGCCATCAGGGGGACCATGAACACTGAAGCTTTCTTT.